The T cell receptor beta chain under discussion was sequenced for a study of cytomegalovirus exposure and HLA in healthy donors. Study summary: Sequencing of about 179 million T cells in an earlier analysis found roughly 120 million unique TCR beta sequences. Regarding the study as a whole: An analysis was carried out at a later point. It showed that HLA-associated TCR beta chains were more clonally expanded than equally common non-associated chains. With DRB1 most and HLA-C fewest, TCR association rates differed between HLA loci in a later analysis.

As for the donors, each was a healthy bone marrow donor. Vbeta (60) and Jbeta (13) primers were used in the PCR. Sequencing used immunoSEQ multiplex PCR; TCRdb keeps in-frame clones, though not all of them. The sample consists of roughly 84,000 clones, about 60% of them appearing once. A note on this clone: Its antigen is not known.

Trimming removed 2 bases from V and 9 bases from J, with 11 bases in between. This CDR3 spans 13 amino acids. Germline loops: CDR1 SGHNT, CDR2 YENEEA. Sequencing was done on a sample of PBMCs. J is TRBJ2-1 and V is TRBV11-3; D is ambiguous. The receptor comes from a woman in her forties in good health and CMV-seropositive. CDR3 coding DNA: TGTGCCAGCAGCTTATCTTCCCCCGGTGAGCAGTTCTTC. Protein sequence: CASSLSSPGEQFF.